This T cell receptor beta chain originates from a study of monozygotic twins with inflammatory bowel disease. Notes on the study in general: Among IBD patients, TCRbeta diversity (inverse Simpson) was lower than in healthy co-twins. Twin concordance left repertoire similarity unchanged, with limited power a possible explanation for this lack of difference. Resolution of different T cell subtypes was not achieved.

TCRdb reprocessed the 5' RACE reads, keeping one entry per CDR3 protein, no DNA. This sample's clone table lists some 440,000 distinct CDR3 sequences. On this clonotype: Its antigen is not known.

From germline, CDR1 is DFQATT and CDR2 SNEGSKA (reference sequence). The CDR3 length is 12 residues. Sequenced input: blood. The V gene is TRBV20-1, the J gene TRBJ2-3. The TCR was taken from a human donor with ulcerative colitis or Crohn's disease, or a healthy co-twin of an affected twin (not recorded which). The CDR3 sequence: CSGTRLGLSQYF.